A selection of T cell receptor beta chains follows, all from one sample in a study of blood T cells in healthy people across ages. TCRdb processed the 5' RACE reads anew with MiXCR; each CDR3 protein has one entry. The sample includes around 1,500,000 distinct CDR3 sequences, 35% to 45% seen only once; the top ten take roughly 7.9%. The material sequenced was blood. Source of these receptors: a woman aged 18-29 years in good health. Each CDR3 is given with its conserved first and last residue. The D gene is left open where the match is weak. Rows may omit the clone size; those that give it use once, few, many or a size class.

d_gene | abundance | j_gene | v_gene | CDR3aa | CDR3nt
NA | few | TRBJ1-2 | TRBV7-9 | CASSSTPGSGKMLSGYTF | TGTGCCAGCAGCTCGACCCCAGGCAGTGGGAAGATGTTAAGTGGCTACACCTTC
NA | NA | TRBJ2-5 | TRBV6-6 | CASSYGPPETQYF | TGTGCCAGCAGTTACGGGCCGCCCGAGACCCAGTACTTC
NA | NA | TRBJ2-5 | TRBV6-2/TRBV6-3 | CASSYSGGQAETQYF | TGTGCCAGCAGTTACTCCGGGGGCCAAGCGGAGACCCAGTACTTC
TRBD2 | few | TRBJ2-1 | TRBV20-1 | CSATTQRGAYNEQFF | TGCAGTGCTACTACGCAGCGGGGGGCATACAATGAGCAGTTCTTC
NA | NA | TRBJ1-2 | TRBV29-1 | CSVEVPPAGTPLNYGYTF | TGCAGCGTTGAAGTCCCCCCAGCGGGTACCCCTCTTAACTATGGCTACACCTTC
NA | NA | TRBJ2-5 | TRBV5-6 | CASLKSSTEETQYF | TGTGCCAGCTTAAAAAGCTCAACTGAGGAGACCCAGTACTTC
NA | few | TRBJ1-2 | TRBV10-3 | CAIDSIPSYGYTF | TGTGCCATAGATTCGATTCCCAGCTATGGCTACACCTTC
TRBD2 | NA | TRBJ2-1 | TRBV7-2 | CASSLGSGVGSLRSGQFF | TGTGCCAGCAGCTTAGGTAGCGGGGTCGGAAGTCTACGGTCGGGGCAGTTCTTC
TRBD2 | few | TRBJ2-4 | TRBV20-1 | CSAIFSGIDIQYF | TGCAGTGCTATTTTTAGCGGGATTGACATTCAGTACTTC
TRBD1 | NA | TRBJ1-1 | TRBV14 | CASSQEQGILMNTGAFF | TGTGCCAGCAGCCAAGAACAGGGGATCCTTATGAACACTGGAGCTTTCTTT
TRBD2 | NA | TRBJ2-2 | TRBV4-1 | CASSQVIERGNTGELFF | TGCGCCAGCAGCCAAGTTATCGAGCGGGGGAACACCGGGGAGCTGTTTTTT
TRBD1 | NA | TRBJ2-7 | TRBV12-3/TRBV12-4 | CASSFLYAGGSYEQYF | TGTGCCAGCAGTTTTTTATATGCAGGGGGCTCCTACGAGCAGTACTTC
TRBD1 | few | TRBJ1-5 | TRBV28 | CASDLPGQTYSNQPQHF | TGTGCCAGCGACCTCCCGGGACAGACGTATAGCAATCAGCCCCAGCATTTT
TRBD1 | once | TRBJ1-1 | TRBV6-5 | CASSYSGQVLNTEAFF | TGTGCCAGCAGTTACTCGGGACAGGTATTAAACACTGAAGCTTTCTTT
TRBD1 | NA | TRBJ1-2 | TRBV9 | CASSKNRGSYGYTF | TGTGCCAGCAGCAAGAACAGGGGGTCCTATGGCTACACCTTC
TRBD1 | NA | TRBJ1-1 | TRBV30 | CAWGTGVPMNTEAFF | TGTGCCTGGGGAACAGGGGTTCCCATGAACACTGAAGCTTTCTTT
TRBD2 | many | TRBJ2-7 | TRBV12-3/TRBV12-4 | CASSRLAGAMSYEQYF | TGTGCCAGCAGCAGACTAGCGGGAGCAATGTCCTACGAGCAGTACTTC
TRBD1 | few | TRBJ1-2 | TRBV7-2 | CASSLGQGVYYGYTF | TGTGCCAGCAGCTTAGGACAGGGGGTATACTATGGCTACACCTTC
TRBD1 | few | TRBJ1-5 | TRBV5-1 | CASSPTGTAYQPQHF | TGCGCCAGCAGCCCAACCGGGACAGCGTATCAGCCCCAGCATTTT
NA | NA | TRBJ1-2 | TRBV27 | CASSSAQRGYTF | TGTGCCAGCAGTTCGGCACAACGGGGCTACACCTTC
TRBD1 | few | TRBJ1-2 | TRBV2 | CASSGTGSYGYTF | TGTGCCAGCAGTGGGACAGGGTCCTATGGCTACACCTTC
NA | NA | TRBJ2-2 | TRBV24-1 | CATSDDGVGELFF | TGTGCCACCAGTGACGATGGGGTCGGGGAGCTGTTTTTT
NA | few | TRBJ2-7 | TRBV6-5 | CASSYQADKGYEQYF | TGTGCCAGCAGTTACCAGGCGGACAAAGGTTACGAGCAGTACTTC
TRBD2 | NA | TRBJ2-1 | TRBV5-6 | CASSLATSGGSSYNEQFF | TGTGCCAGCAGCTTGGCAACTAGCGGGGGTAGCTCCTACAATGAGCAGTTCTTC
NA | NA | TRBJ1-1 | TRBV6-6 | CASSGNSGSTEAFF | TGTGCCAGCAGTGGGAATTCGGGGAGCACTGAAGCTTTCTTT
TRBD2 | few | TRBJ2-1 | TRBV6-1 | CASRSGTSNQPYNEQFF | TGTGCCAGCAGGTCCGGGACTAGCAATCAGCCCTACAATGAGCAGTTCTTC
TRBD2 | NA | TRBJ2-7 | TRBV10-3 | CAISESRAGGDNEQYF | TGTGCCATCAGTGAGTCGAGAGCGGGAGGCGACAATGAGCAGTACTTC
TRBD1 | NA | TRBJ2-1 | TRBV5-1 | CASSRGVGQGFNEQFF | TGCGCCAGCAGCCGGGGAGTGGGACAGGGGTTCAATGAGCAGTTCTTC
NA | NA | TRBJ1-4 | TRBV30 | CAWSEGATNEKLFF | TGTGCCTGGAGTGAGGGGGCAACTAATGAAAAACTGTTTTTT
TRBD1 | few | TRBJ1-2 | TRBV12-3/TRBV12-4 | CASSSRTGHYGYTF | TGTGCCAGCAGTTCTCGGACAGGCCACTATGGCTACACCTTC
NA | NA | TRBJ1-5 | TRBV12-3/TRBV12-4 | CASGSRQSNQPQHF | TGTGCCAGCGGTTCCCGCCAGAGCAATCAGCCCCAGCATTTT
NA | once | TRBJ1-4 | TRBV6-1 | CASRVTPNEKLFF | TGTGCCAGCAGAGTCACACCGAATGAAAAACTGTTTTTT
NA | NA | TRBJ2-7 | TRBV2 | CASGSVSYEQYF | TGTGCCAGCGGGTCCGTTAGCTACGAGCAGTACTTC
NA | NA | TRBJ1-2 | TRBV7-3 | CASSLEGGPIYGYTF | TGTGCCAGCAGCTTAGAAGGGGGTCCGATCTATGGCTACACCTTC
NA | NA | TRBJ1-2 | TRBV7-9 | CASSLDHQGYTNYGYTF | TGTGCCAGCAGCTTAGACCACCAGGGGTATACTAACTATGGCTACACCTTC
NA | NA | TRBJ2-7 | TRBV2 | CASSGTDTYEQYF | TGTGCCAGCAGCGGGACGGATACCTACGAGCAGTACTTC
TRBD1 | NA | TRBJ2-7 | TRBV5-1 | CASRMTGTGGDEQYF | TGCGCCAGCAGGATGACCGGGACAGGGGGGGACGAGCAGTACTTC
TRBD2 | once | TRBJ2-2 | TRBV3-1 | CASSQQTSGGTYTGELFF | TGTGCCAGCAGCCAACAGACTAGCGGGGGGACCTACACCGGGGAGCTGTTTTTT
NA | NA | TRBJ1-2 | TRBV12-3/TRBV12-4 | CASSLDMLVYGYTF | TGTGCCAGCAGTTTAGACATGTTGGTCTATGGCTACACCTTC
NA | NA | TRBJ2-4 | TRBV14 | CASSQGRWEQYF | TGTGCCAGCAGCCAAGGACGGTGGGAGCAGTACTTC
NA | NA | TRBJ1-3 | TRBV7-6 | CASSLGQPSSGNTIYF | TGTGCCAGCAGCTTAGGCCAGCCGAGCTCTGGAAACACCATATATTTT
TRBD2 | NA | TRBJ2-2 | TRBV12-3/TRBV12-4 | CASGPTSGSTGELFF | TGTGCCAGCGGGCCGACTAGCGGGAGCACCGGGGAGCTGTTTTTT
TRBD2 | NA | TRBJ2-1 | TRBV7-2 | CASSYGTSGGIGSDEQFF | TGTGCCAGCAGCTACGGGACTAGCGGGGGGATAGGCTCCGATGAGCAGTTCTTC
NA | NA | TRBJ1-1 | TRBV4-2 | CASSQEGGGAEAFF | TGTGCCAGCAGCCAAGAGGGGGGGGGCGCTGAAGCTTTCTTT
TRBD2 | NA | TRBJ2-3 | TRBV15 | CATSSKLAGGTQDTQYF | TGTGCCACCAGCAGTAAACTAGCGGGGGGAACCCAAGATACGCAGTATTTT